A selection of T cell receptor beta chains follows, all from one sample in a study of blood T cell repertoires in COVID-19. Clones were read by immunoSEQ multiplex PCR, and TCRdb kept only the in-frame ones, dropping some. The data show 350,000 to 500,000 clones, around nine tenths seen once. Sample: PBMCs or T cells enriched from blood (not recorded which). The origin of the receptors is a woman in her late teens or twenties who had been exposed to COVID-19. The CDR3 runs from the conserved cysteine through the conserved F or W. D genes are given only for firm matches. Part of the rows lack a size; the others show once, few, many or a class for expanded clones.

size: -; V: TRBV7-8; J: TRBJ2-1; D: -; CDR3: CASSLDRPSYNEQFF; DNA: TGTGCCAGCAGCTTAGACAGACCTTCCTACAATGAGCAGTTCTTC
size: -; V: TRBV5-4; J: TRBJ2-1; D: -; CDR3: CASSLAGKRDNNEQFF; DNA: TGTGCCAGCAGCTTGGCCGGAAAGCGTGATAACAATGAGCAGTTCTTC
size: few; V: TRBV13; J: TRBJ1-6; D: -; CDR3: CASSFRGRQNSPLHF; DNA: TGTGCCAGCAGCTTCCGGGGTAGGCAGAATTCACCCCTCCACTTT
size: -; V: TRBV7-9; J: TRBJ2-1; D: TRBD2; CDR3: CASTGTSGWNEQFF; DNA: TGTGCCAGCACCGGGACTAGCGGGTGGAATGAGCAGTTCTTC
size: -; V: TRBV4-2; J: TRBJ2-3; D: -; CDR3: CASSQASLDSDTQYF; DNA: TGTGCCAGCAGCCAAGCCTCGCTAGACTCAGATACGCAGTATTTT
size: -; V: TRBV21-1; J: TRBJ2-5; D: -; CDR3: CASSIKGARLETQYF; DNA: TGTGCCAGCAGCATAAAGGGGGCGCGTCTAGAGACCCAGTACTTC
size: -; V: TRBV29-1; J: TRBJ1-2; D: -; CDR3: CSAKTETGGYTF; DNA: TGCAGCGCAAAGACCGAGACAGGTGGCTACACCTTC
size: -; V: TRBV5-1; J: TRBJ2-3; D: TRBD2; CDR3: CASSQGLAGGSDTQYF; DNA: TGCGCCAGCAGCCAGGGACTAGCGGGAGGTTCAGATACGCAGTATTTT
size: -; V: TRBV7-8; J: TRBJ2-7; D: TRBD1; CDR3: CASSFRTTGVGYEQYF; DNA: TGTGCCAGCAGCTTCCGCACGACAGGGGTCGGCTACGAGCAGTACTTC
size: few; V: TRBV5-1; J: TRBJ2-7; D: TRBD1; CDR3: CASSSTGTYEQYF; DNA: TGCGCCAGCAGCTCGACAGGGACCTACGAGCAGTACTTC
size: -; V: TRBV27; J: TRBJ1-1; D: -; CDR3: CASSSNTRQNEAFF; DNA: TGTGCCAGCAGTTCGAACACGAGACAGAACGAAGCTTTCTTT
size: -; V: TRBV18; J: TRBJ2-7; D: TRBD2; CDR3: CASSPPGGRGEQYF; DNA: TGTGCCAGCTCACCACCGGGAGGGCGGGGCGAGCAGTACTTC
size: once; V: TRBV7-2; J: TRBJ2-3; D: -; CDR3: CASSTPPAGRSQYF; DNA: TGTGCCAGCAGCACCCCCCCCGCAGGCCGTTCGCAGTATTTT